The 10 T cell receptor beta chains in this list originate from one sample, sequenced in a study of CD8+ T cells in alopecia areata. TCR sequencing used cDNA made by reverse transcription of extracted RNA. The repertoire was sequenced with immunoSEQ multiplex PCR; TCRdb's copy has only in-frame clones and lacks some. The sample carries approximately 210,000 clones, roughly three fifths recorded once. Treatment in this sample: oral pan-JAK inhibitor, 5-10 mg twice daily. This specimen consisted of CD4+ T cells sorted from blood, obtained at week 4, from a patient treated with tofacitinib. Source of these receptors: a human donor with alopecia areata.

V and J are TRBV29-1 and TRBJ2-7; 9 bases agree with TRBD1. Germline CDR1 reads SQVTM; CDR2 reads ANQGSEA. V lost 7 bases to trimming and J lost 4 bases; unmatched junction nucleotides: 2. CDR3 size: 11 residues. CDR3 loop: CSGGQGYEQYF. As DNA, the CDR3 is TGCAGCGGGGGACAGGGATACGAGCAGTACTTC.

The chain joins TRBV5-6 to TRBJ2-1; tentatively, D is TRBD1 or TRBD2 (5 bases each). This CDR3 has 13 residues. V was clipped by 4 bases and J by 7 bases, with 12 bases between them. Germline CDR1 is SGHDT and CDR2 is YYEEEE. The CDR3 is CASSPVGENEQFF. The CDR3 DNA reads as TGTGCCAGCAGCCCCGTGGGGGAAAATGAGCAGTTCTTC.

This clone was seen a few times. This sequence joins TRBV14 and TRBJ2-7; 11 bases are shared with TRBD1. CDR1 SGHDN and CDR2 FVKESK come from the germline V gene. CDR3 length: 15 residues. With 2 bases clipped from V and 6 bases from J, the junction kept 6 bases outside the gene matches. In nucleotides, the CDR3 is TGTGCCAGCAGCCAAATCGGGACAGGGGGTTCCGAGCAGTACTTC. This translates into CASSQIGTGGSEQYF. The entire variable domain, with the rest obtained from reference TRBV14 and TRBJ2-7, is as follows: EAGVTQFPSHSVIEKGQTVTLRCDPISGHDNLYWYRRVMGKEIKFLLHFVKESKQDESGMPNNRFLAERTGGTYSTLKVQPAELEDSGVYFCASSQIGTGGSEQYFGPGTRLTVT.

The rearrangement links TRBV6-5 to TRBJ1-5; tentatively, D is TRBD1 (6 bases). The V end was cut by 6 bases, the J end by 5 bases, with 17 bases between. The CDR3 is 15 amino acids. Germline assignment: CDR1 MNHEY and CDR2 SVGAGI. CDR3 region: CASSSGTRGYQPQHF. The CDR3 DNA is TGTGCCAGCAGCTCTGGGACCAGGGGTTATCAGCCCCAGCATTTT.

This clone was seen a single time. The junction departs from the called germline gene at one end, perhaps through a read error. This chain joins TRBV2 and TRBJ2-5; D remains unclear. This CDR3 has 14 residues. CDR1 and CDR2 (germline): SNHLY, FYNNEI. CDR3 coding DNA: TGTGCCAGCAGTCCCGGACCTCCCCAAGGGACCCAGTACTTC. Translation gives CASSPGPPQGTQYF.

CDR3 bases: TGTGCCAGCAGCCCTTCCGCGCAGGGAGGTGGCAAACTGTTTTTT. This codes for CASSPSAQGGGKLFF. The chain links TRBV7-9 to TRBJ1-4, with D maybe TRBD1 (5 bases). The CDR3 has 15 residues. Germline CDR1 reads SEHNR; CDR2 reads FQNEAQ (reference sequence). Trimming removed 5 bases from V and 11 bases from J, with 21 bases in between.

V usage is TRBV15 and J usage is TRBJ2-3; D might be TRBD1 (5 bases). This CDR3 comprises 14 residues. V lost 0 bases, J lost 2 bases, and 6 bases lay in between. CDR1 and CDR2 (germline): LNHNV, YYDKDF (reference sequence). The CDR3 DNA follows: TGTGCCACCAGCAGAGACAGGGCCACAGATACGCAGTATTTT. This codes for CATSRDRATDTQYF.

The chain links TRBV6-1 to TRBJ2-7, with TRBD2 matching over 10 bases. This CDR3 is built from 15 residues. Germline CDR1 is MNHNS and CDR2 is SASEGT. The ends lost 8 bases at V and 6 bases at J; junction bases unmatched: 13. The CDR3 DNA sequence: TGTGCCAGCCAATCCGGGGGACTAGCGTCGGGCGAGCAGTACTTC. It specifies CASQSGGLASGEQYF.

The DNA for the CDR3 is TGTGCCTGGAGCCCGGGACGTCGTGGCTACACCTTC. Translation gives CAWSPGRRGYTF. The gene calls are TRBV30 and TRBJ1-2, with a tentative D call TRBD1 (5 bases). CDR1 GTSNPN and CDR2 SVGIG come from the germline V gene (reference sequence). V was pared by 3 bases and J by 7 bases, with 12 bases between. The CDR3 has 12 residues.

This clone was seen a handful of times. V is TRBV28 and J is TRBJ1-4, with 9 bases matching TRBD1. This CDR3 has 15 residues. The germline V gene encodes CDR1 MDHEN and CDR2 SYDVKM. J lost 8 bases, V lost 4 bases, and 8 bases had no gene match. CDR3 in DNA: TGTGCCAGCAGTTCCCACAGGGGGCTGAGGGAAAAACTGTTTTTT. Amino acid sequence: CASSSHRGLREKLFF.